This T cell receptor beta chain emerged from a study of T cell changes during pregnancy in multiple sclerosis. V lost 3 bases to trimming and J lost 3 bases, with 4 bases between them. CDR1 and CDR2 (germline): SNHLY, FYNNEI. CDR3 size: 12 residues. The assay was immunoSEQ multiplex PCR, and TCRdb's table has in-frame clones only and misses some. The sample has 100,000 or so clones, around nine tenths seen once. Material: peripheral blood, obtained in the second trimester of pregnancy. The clonotype comes from a female donor with multiple sclerosis, enrolled in a pregnancy study. This chain connects TRBV2 to TRBJ2-3; no reliable D call. CDR3 loop: CASSETTDTQYF. The CDR3 DNA sequence: TGTGCCAGCAGTGAGACAACAGATACGCAGTATTTT. The variable domain in full, with the rest retrieved from reference TRBV2 and TRBJ2-3, is EPEVTQTPSHQVTQMGQEVILRCVPISNHLYFYWYRQILGQKVEFLVSFYNNEISEKSEIFDDQFSVERPDGSNFTLKIRSTKLEDSAMYFCASSETTDTQYFGPGTRLTVL.